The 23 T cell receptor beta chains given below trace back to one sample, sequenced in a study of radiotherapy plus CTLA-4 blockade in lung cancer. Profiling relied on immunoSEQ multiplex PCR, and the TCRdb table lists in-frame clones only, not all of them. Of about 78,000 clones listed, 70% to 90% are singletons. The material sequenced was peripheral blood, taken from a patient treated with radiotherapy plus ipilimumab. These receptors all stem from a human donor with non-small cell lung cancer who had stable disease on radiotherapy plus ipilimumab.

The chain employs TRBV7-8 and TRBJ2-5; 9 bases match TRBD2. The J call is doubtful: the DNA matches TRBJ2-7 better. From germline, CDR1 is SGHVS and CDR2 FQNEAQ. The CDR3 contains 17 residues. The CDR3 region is CASSLFLLAGSSDEQYF. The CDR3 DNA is TGTGCCAGCAGCTTATTCCTTCTAGCGGGGAGCAGCGACGAGCAGTACTTC.

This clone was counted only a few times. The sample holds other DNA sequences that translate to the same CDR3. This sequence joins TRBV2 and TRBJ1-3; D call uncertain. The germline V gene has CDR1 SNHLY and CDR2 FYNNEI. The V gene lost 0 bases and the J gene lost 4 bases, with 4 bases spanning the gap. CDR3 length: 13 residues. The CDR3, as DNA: TGTGCCAGCAGTGAAGCGCACGGAAACACCATATATTTT. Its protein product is CASSEAHGNTIYF. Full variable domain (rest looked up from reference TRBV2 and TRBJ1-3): EPEVTQTPSHQVTQMGQEVILRCVPISNHLYFYWYRQILGQKVEFLVSFYNNEISEKSEIFDDQFSVERPDGSNFTLKIRSTKLEDSAMYFCASSEAHGNTIYFGEGSWLTVV.

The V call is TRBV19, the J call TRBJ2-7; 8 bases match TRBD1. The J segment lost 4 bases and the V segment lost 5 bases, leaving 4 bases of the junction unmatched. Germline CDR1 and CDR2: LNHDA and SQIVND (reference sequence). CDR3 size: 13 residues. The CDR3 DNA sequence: TGTGCCAGTAGTGGACAGGGAAAGTACGAGCAGTACTTC. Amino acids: CASSGQGKYEQYF.

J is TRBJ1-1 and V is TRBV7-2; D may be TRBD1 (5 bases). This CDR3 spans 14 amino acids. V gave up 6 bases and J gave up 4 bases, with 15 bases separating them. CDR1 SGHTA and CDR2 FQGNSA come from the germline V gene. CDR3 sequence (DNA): TGTGCCAGCAGTTCTCTTGGGGGACCCACTGAAGCTTTCTTT. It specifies CASSSLGGPTEAFF. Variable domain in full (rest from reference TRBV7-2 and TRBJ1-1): GAGVSQSPSNKVTEKGKDVELRCDPISGHTALYWYRQSLGQGLEFLIYFQGNSAPDKSGLPSDRFSAERTGGSVSTLTIQRTQQEDSAVYLCASSSLGGPTEAFFGQGTRLTVV.

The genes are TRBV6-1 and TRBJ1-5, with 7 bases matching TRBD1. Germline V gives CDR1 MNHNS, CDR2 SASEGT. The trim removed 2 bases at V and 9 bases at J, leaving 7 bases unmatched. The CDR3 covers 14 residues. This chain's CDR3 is CASSEQGDRWPQHF. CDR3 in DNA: TGTGCCAGCAGTGAACAGGGGGACCGATGGCCCCAGCATTTT.

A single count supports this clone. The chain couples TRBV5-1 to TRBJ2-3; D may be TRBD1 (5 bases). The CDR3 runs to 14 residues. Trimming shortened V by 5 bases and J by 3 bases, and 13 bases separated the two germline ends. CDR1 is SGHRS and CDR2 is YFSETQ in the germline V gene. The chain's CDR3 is CASRDGAVTDTQYF. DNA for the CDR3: TGCGCCAGCAGGGATGGGGCGGTTACAGATACGCAGTATTTT.

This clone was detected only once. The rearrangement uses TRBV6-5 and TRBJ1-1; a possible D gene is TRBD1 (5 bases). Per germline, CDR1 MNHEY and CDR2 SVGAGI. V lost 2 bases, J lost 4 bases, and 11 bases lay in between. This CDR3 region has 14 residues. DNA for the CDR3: TGTGCCAGCAGTTACCGGGACGGTGGCACTGAAGCTTTCTTT. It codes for CASSYRDGGTEAFF.

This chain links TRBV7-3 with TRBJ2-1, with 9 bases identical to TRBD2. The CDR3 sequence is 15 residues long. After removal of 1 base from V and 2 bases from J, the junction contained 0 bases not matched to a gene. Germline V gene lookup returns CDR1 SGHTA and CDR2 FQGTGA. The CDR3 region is CASSLSGGAYNEQFF. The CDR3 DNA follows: TGTGCCAGCAGCTTAAGCGGGGGGGCCTACAATGAGCAGTTCTTC.

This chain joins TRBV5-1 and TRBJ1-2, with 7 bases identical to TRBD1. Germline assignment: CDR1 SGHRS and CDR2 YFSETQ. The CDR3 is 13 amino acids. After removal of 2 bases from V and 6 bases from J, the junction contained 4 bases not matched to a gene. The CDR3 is CASSFGQADGYTF. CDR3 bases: TGCGCCAGCAGCTTCGGACAGGCTGATGGCTACACCTTC. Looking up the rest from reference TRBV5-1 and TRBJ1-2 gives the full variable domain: KAGVTQTPRYLIKTRGQQVTLSCSPISGHRSVSWYQQTPGQGLQFLFEYFSETQRNKGNFPGRFSGRQFSNSRSEMNVSTLELGDSALYLCASSFGQADGYTFGSGTRLTVV.

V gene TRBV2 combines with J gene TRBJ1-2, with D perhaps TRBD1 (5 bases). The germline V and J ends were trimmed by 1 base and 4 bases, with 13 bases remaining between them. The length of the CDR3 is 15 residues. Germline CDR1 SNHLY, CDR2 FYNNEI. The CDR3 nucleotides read TGTGCCAGCAGTGAAGGATGGAGGGGAGCCTATGGCTACACCTTC. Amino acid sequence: CASSEGWRGAYGYTF.

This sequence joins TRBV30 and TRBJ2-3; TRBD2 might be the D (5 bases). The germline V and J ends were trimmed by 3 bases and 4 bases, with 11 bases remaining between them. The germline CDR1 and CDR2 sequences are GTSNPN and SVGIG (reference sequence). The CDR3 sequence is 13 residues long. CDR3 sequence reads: CAWSRRASDTQYF. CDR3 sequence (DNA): TGTGCCTGGAGCAGGCGGGCGTCAGATACGCAGTATTTT.

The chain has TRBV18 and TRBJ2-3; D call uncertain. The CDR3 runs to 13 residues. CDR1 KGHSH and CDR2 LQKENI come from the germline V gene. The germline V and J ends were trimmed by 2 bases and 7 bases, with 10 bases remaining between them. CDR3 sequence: CASSPNTAYTQYF. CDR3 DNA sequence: TGTGCCAGCTCACCAAATACTGCATATACGCAGTATTTT. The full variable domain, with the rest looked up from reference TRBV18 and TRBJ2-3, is NAGVMQNPRHLVRRRGQEARLRCSPMKGHSHVYWYRQLPEEGLKFMVYLQKENIIDESGMPKERFSAEFPKEGPSILRIQQVVRGDSAAYFCASSPNTAYTQYFGPGTRLTVL.

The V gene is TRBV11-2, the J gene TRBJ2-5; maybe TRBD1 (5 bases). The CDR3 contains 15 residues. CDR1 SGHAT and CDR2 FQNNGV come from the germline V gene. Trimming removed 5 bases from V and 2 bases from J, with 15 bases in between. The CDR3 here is CASSPSAQGQETQYF. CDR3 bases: TGTGCCAGCAGCCCGTCTGCGCAGGGTCAAGAGACCCAGTACTTC.

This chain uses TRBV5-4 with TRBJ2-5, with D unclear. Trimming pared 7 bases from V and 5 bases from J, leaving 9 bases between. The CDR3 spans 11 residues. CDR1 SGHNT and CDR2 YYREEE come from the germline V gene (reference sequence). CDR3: CASAVTETQYF. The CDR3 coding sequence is TGTGCCAGCGCGGTAACGGAGACCCAGTACTTC.

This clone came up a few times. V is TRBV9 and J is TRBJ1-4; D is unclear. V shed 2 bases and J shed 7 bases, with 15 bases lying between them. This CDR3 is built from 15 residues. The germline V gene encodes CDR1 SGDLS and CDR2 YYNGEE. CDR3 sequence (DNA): TGTGCCAGCAGCGTTCCCACACGGGTCTCTGAAAAACTGTTTTTT. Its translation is CASSVPTRVSEKLFF.

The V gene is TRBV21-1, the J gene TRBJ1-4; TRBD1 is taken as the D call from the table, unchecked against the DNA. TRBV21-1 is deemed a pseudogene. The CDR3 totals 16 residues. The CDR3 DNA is TGTGCCAGCAGCAACTCAATTCAGGCAACTAATGAAAAACTGTTTTTT. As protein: CASSNSIQATNEKLFF.

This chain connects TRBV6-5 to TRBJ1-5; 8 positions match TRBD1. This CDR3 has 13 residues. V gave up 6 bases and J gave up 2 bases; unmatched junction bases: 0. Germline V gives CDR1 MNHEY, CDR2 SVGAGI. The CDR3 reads CASRTGGNQPQHF. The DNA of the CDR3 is TGTGCCAGCAGGACAGGGGGCAATCAGCCCCAGCATTTT.

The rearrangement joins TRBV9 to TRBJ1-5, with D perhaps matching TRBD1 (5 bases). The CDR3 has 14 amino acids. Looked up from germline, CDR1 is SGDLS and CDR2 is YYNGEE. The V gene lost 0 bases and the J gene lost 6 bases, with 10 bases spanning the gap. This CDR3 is CASSVGGEVQPQHF. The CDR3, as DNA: TGTGCCAGCAGCGTAGGGGGGGAAGTTCAGCCCCAGCATTTT.

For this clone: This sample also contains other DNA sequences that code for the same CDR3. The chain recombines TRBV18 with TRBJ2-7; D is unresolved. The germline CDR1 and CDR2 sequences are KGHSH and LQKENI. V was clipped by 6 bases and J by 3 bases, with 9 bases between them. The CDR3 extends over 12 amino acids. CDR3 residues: CASSPEGYEQYF. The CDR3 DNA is TGTGCCAGCTCTCCCGAAGGCTACGAGCAGTACTTC.

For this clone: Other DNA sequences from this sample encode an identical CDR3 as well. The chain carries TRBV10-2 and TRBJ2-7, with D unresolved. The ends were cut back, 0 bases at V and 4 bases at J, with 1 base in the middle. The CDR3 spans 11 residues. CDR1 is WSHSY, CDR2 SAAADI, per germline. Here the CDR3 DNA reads TGCGCCAGCAGTGAGTCTTACGAGCAGTACTTC. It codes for CASSESYEQYF.

CDR3 region: CASSFVQAGNTEAFF. DNA for the CDR3: TGTGCCAGCAGTTTTGTACAGGCTGGGAACACTGAAGCTTTCTTT. V is TRBV27 and J is TRBJ1-1, with D maybe TRBD1 (5 bases). Germline V gene sequence: CDR1 MNHEY, CDR2 SMNVEV (reference sequence). The CDR3 is 15 amino acids. With 3 bases removed from V and 1 base from J, the gap between germline ends came to 12 bases.

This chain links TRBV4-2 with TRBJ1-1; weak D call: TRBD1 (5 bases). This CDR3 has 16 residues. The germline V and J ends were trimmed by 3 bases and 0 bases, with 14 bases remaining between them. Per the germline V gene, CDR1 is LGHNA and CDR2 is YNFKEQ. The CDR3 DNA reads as TGTGCCAGCAGCCATGGGGACGGATTCATGAACACTGAAGCTTTCTTT. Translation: CASSHGDGFMNTEAFF.

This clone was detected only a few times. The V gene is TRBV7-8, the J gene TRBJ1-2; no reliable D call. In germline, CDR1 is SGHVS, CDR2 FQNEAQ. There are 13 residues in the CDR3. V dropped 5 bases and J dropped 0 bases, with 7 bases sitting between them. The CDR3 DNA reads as TGTGCCAGCAGCCTCGGAACTAACTATGGCTACACCTTC. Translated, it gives CASSLGTNYGYTF.